This T cell receptor beta chain was captured by sequencing in a study of metastatic and nonmetastatic thyroid tumors. Study-level background: Repertoires from blood and tumor or nodule tissue of malignant and benign thyroid patients were compared.

Between the trimmed V and J ends, which lost 5 bases and 0 bases, there was a span of 8 bases. The CDR3 contains 14 residues. Germline V gene data show CDR1 as SGHAT and CDR2 as FQNNGV. This clone showed up many times. TCRdb re-called the PCR reads with MiXCR. The data contain about 20,000 clones, around 23% of them singletons. There were no patients who had received any treatment before thyroid surgery. The source is a male donor with papillary thyroid cancer or a benign thyroid nodule (not recorded which). Some clones in this sample may be carry-over from other donors' samples. Sequenced sample: blood. The V and J genes are TRBV11-2 and TRBJ2-1; no firm D call. This CDR3 reads CASSPVSSYNEQFF. The CDR3 DNA reads as TGTGCCAGCAGCCCAGTTAGCTCCTACAATGAGCAGTTCTTC.